This T cell receptor (beta chain) was documented in a study of cytomegalovirus exposure and HLA in healthy donors. Donors were drawn from the approximately 120-subject validation cohort, separate from the roughly 670-subject first cohort. TCRdb's copy holds only in-frame clones and misses some; the assay was immunoSEQ multiplex PCR. The sample carries some 270,000 clones, 65% to 90% recorded once. Comment on this clone: Its antigen is not identified.

Study-wide findings and caveats: The classifier was said to identify cytomegalovirus status with high specificity and sensitivity. The authors confirmed in vitro that a few CMV-associated chains were specific for CMV antigens. Cytomegalovirus-associated TCR beta chains were listed, numbering 150 to 200.

Sequenced: PBMCs. The clonotype was recovered from a woman between 18 and 29 years old in good health and CMV-seronegative.

CDR3 protein: CASSPPDSSTEYIQYF. CDR3 nucleotide sequence: TGCGCCAGCAGCCCCCCCGACAGTTCCACGGAGTACATTCAGTACTTC. The chain joins TRBV5-1 to TRBJ2-4; a weak D match, TRBD1 (5 bases). From germline, CDR1 is SGHRS and CDR2 YFSETQ. The V and J ends lost 4 bases and 8 bases respectively, with 22 bases between them. There are 16 residues in the CDR3.